A single sample is the source of the 11 T cell receptor beta chains below, sequenced in a study of CD8 T cells in Susac syndrome. The RNA input was roughly 0.5 to 1 ug, and it was reverse transcribed with random hexamers. Via MiXCR, TCRdb re-called the immunoSEQ multiplex PCR reads, giving one row per CDR3 protein. The repertoire holds 250,000 to 350,000 distinct CDR3 sequences, with around 83% as singletons. Sequenced material: CD8+ T cells from PBMCs. The receptors here all came from a human donor with multiple sclerosis.

This chain joins TRBV4-1 and TRBJ2-7, with no clear D. This CDR3 is built from 13 residues. The V gene lost 0 bases and the J gene lost 5 bases, with 8 bases spanning the gap. Germline CDR1 and CDR2: MGHRA and YSYEKL. CDR3 DNA: TGCGCCAGCAGCCAAGACCCCCCCCACGAGCAGTACTTC. Residues: CASSQDPPHEQYF.

The gene calls are TRBV5-5 and TRBJ2-7; TRBD2 might be the D (6 bases). This CDR3 spans 16 amino acids. V was trimmed by 0 bases and J by 6 bases, leaving 19 bases between them. Germline V gives CDR1 SGHKS, CDR2 YYEKEE (reference sequence). CDR3 amino acids: CASSLGEEGSAREQYF. Written as DNA, the CDR3 is TGTGCCAGCAGCTTGGGGGAGGAGGGTTCGGCACGCGAGCAGTACTTC.

The V gene is TRBV7-2, the J gene TRBJ1-1; D not certain. V lost 6 bases, J lost 0 bases, and 5 bases lay in between. The germline CDR1 and CDR2 sequences are SGHTA and FQGNSA. The CDR3 contains 12 residues. As DNA, the CDR3 is TGTGCCAGCAGTTTCATGAACACTGAAGCTTTCTTT. As protein: CASSFMNTEAFF.

The chain joins TRBV27 to TRBJ1-5; 8 bases align to TRBD1. V lost 5 bases, J lost 4 bases, and 4 bases stayed unmatched. The CDR3 contains 14 residues. The germline V gene has CDR1 MNHEY and CDR2 SMNVEV (reference sequence). The CDR3 bases are TGTGCCAGCAGTCCAGGGGGCGGAAATCAGCCCCAGCATTTT. This gives the protein CASSPGGGNQPQHF.

The chain has TRBV28 and TRBJ1-1; a weak D match, TRBD1 (5 bases). Looked up from germline, CDR1 is MDHEN and CDR2 is SYDVKM. The CDR3 is 15 residues long. V was clipped by 2 bases and J by 1 base, with 11 bases between them. The CDR3 loop reads CASSLTWGENTEAFF. The CDR3 DNA reads as TGTGCCAGCAGTTTAACTTGGGGGGAGAACACTGAAGCTTTCTTT.

The gene calls are TRBV20-1 and TRBJ2-7, with unresolved D. The germline V and J ends were trimmed by 5 bases and 5 bases, with 10 bases remaining between them. CDR1 is DFQATT, CDR2 SNEGSKA, per germline (reference sequence). The CDR3 is made up of 11 amino acids. CDR3 coding DNA: TGCAGTGCTTTCAAAAGGGACGAGCAGTACTTC. It specifies CSAFKRDEQYF.

The rearrangement links TRBV5-1 to TRBJ2-7; D ambiguous. CDR3 length equals 12 residues. From germline, CDR1 is SGHRS and CDR2 YFSETQ. V was cut by 7 bases and J by 3 bases, with 11 bases left in between. The CDR3: CASWAEDYEQYF. Here the CDR3 DNA reads TGCGCCAGCTGGGCCGAGGACTACGAGCAGTACTTC.

This clonotype showed up just once. V usage is TRBV9 and J usage is TRBJ2-1; D call uncertain. Germline CDR1 SGDLS, CDR2 YYNGEE. V was cut by 1 base and J by 10 bases, with 12 bases left in between. CDR3 length equals 13 residues. The CDR3 DNA sequence: TGTGCCAGCAGCGTAACCAGTGGGCGAGAGCAGTTCTTC. Translation gives CASSVTSGREQFF.

The rearrangement joins TRBV19 to TRBJ2-1; no definite D call. Germline V gives CDR1 LNHDA, CDR2 SQIVND (reference sequence). V lost 3 bases and J 10 bases, leaving 10 bases between the germline ends. There are 12 residues in the CDR3. This chain's CDR3 is CASSIAPQEQFF. DNA of the CDR3: TGTGCCAGTAGTATCGCCCCACAAGAGCAGTTCTTC.

The chain has TRBV13 and TRBJ1-5; 7 bases are shared with TRBD1. There are 15 residues in the CDR3. Per germline, CDR1 PRHDT and CDR2 FYEKMQ (reference sequence). V dropped 0 bases and J dropped 5; count of bases not matched to a gene: 4. The CDR3: CASSLGRGAYQPQHF. In nucleotides, the CDR3 is TGTGCCAGCAGCTTAGGCAGGGGGGCTTATCAGCCCCAGCATTTT.

The rearrangement uses TRBV27 and TRBJ1-1, with D unresolved. Trimming stripped 0 bases from V and 5 bases from J, with 7 bases between. Germline V gene data show CDR1 as MNHEY and CDR2 as SMNVEV (reference sequence). This CDR3 is built from 13 residues. The CDR3 is CASSLSGRTEAFF. CDR3 nucleotides: TGTGCCAGCAGTTTATCCGGGCGGACTGAAGCTTTCTTT.